This T cell receptor beta chain was sequenced for a study of CD8+ T cells in alopecia areata. Study information: Those patients who were treated received oral tofacitinib, which was given at 5 to 10 mg twice daily for moderate-to-severe alopecia areata. Study findings and constraints: It was less clear whether patients shared TCRs than it was in mice, possibly because of HLA. Resident alphabeta T-cell populations of normal skin are likewise subject to sequencing in scalp samples.

Germline V lookup: CDR1 LGHNA, CDR2 YNFKEQ. There are 14 residues in the CDR3. Between the trimmed V and J ends, which lost 0 bases and 6 bases, there was a span of 11 bases. The table lists this clone with a few counts. The antigen is not known. Extraction and reverse transcription of RNA yielded cDNA as the sequencing template. Method: immunoSEQ multiplex PCR; TCRdb's copy keeps in-frame clones and lacks some. The table has over 120,000 clones, 58% seen once. Peripheral blood, together with lesional scalp punch biopsies, was collected from alopecia areata patients. The chain couples TRBV4-2 to TRBJ1-1, with TRBD1 as a possible D gene (5 bases). This receptor was identified in a human donor with alopecia areata. Material: CD4+ T cells sorted from blood, obtained at week 0. The CDR3 region has the DNA TGTGCCAGCAGCCAAGAAACAGGTTGGGCTGAAGCTTTCTTT. Translated: CASSQETGWAEAFF.